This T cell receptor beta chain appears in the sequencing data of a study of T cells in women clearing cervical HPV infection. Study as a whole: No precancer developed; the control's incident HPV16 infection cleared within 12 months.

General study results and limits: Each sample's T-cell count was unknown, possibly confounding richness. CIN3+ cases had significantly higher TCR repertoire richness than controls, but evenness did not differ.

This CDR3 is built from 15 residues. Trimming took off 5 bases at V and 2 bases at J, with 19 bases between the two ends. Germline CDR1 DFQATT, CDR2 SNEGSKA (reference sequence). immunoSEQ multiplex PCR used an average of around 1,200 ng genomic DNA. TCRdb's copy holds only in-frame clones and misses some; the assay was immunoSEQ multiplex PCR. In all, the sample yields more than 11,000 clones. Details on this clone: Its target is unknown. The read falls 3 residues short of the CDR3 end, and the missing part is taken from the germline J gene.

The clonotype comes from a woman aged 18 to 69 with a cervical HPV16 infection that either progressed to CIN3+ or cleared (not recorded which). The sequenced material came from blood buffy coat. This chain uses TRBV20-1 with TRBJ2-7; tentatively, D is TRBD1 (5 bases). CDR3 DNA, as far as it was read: TGCAGTGCTCGGACATCGCAGACGGCAGCCTACGAG. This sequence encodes CSARTSQTAAYE. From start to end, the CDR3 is CSARTSQTAAYEQYF.